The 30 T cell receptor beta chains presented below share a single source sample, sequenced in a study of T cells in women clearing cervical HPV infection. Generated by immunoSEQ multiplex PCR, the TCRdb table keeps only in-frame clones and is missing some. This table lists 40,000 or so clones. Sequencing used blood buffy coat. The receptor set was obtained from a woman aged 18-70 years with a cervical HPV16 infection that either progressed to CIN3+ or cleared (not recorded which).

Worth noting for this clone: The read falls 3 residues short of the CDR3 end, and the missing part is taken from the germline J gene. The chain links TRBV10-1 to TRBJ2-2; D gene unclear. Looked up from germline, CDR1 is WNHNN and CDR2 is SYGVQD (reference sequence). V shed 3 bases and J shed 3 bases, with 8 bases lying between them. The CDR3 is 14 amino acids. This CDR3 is CASSDQTHTGELFF. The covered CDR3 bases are TGCGCCAGCAGTGACCAGACTCACACCGGGGAG.

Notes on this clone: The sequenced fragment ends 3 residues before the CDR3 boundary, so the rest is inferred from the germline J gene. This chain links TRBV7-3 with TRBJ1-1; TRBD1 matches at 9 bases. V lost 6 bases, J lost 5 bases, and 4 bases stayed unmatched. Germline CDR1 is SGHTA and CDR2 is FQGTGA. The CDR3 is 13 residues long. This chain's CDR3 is CASRRDRETEAFF. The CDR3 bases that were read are TGTGCCAGCAGACGGGACAGGGAAACTGAA.

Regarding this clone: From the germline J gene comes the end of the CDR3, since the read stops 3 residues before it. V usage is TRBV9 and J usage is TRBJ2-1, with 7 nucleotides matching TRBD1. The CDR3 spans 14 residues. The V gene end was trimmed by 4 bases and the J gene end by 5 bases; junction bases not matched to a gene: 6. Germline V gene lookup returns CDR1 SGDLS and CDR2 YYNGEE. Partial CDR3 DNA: TGTGCCAGCAGCTCCGGGACAGTCAACAATGAG. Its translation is CASSSGTVNNE. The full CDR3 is CASSSGTVNNEQFF. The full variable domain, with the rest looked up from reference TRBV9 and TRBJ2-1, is DSGVTQTPKHLITATGQRVTLRCSPRSGDLSVYWYQQSLDQGLQFLIQYYNGEERAKGNILERFSAQQFPDLHSELNLSSLELGDSALYFCASSSGTVNNEQFFGPGTRLTVL.

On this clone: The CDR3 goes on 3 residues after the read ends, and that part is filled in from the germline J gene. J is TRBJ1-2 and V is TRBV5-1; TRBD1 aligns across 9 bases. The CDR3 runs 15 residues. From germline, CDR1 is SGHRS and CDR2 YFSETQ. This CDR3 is CATLQGAPRYYDYTF. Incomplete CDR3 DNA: TGCGCCACCCTACAGGGGGCTCCCCGCTACTACGAC.

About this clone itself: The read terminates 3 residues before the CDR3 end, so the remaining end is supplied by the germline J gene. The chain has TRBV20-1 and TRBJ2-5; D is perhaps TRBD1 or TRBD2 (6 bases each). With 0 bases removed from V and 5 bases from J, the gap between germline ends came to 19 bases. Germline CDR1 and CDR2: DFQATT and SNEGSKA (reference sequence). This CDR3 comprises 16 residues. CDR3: CSARDRGPGEEETQYF. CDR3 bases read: TGCAGTGCTAGAGATCGGGGCCCAGGGGAGGAGGAGACC.

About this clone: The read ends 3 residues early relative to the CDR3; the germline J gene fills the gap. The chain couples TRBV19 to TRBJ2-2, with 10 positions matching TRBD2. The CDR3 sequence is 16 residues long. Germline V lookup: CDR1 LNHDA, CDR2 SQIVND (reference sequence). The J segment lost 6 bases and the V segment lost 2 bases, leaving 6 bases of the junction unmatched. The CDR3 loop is CASSIRTSGLSGELFF. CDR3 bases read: TGTGCCAGTAGTATACGGACTAGCGGTCTTTCCGGGGAG.

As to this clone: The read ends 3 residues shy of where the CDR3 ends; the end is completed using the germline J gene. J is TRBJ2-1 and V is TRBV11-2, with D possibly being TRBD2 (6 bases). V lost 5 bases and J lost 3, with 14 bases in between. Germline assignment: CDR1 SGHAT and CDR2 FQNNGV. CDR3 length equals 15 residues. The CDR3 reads CASSLALAGYNEQFF. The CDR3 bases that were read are TGTGCCAGCAGCCTCGCACTAGCAGGCTACAATGAG.

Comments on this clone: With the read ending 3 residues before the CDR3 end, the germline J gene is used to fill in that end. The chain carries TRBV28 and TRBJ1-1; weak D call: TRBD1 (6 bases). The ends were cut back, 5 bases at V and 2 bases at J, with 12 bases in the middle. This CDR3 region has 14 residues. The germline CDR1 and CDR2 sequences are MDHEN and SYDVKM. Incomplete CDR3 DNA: TGTGCCAGCAGTACTGGACAGCTTAACACTGAA. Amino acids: CASSTGQLNTE. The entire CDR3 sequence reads CASSTGQLNTEAFF.

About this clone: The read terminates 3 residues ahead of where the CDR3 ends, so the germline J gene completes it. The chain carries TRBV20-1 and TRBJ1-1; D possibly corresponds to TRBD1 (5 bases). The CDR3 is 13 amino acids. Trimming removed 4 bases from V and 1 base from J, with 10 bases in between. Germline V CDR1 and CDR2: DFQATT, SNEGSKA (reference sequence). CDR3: CSAKDTTNTEAFF. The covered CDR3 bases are TGCAGTGCTAAGGACACTACGAACACTGAA.

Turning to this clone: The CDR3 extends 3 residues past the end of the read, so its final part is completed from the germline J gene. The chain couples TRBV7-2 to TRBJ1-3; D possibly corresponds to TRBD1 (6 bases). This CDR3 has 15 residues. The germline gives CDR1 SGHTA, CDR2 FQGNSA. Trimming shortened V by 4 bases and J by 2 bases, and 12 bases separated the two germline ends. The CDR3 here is CASSSSGEAGNTIYF. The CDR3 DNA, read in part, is TGTGCCAGCAGCTCCTCAGGGGAAGCTGGAAACACC.

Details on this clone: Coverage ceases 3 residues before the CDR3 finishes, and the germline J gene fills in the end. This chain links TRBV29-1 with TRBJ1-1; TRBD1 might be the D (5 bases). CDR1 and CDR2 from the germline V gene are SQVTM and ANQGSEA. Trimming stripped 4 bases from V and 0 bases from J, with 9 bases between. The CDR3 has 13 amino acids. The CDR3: CSVAGRMNTEAFF. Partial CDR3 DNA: TGCAGCGTTGCAGGGCGGATGAACACTGAA.

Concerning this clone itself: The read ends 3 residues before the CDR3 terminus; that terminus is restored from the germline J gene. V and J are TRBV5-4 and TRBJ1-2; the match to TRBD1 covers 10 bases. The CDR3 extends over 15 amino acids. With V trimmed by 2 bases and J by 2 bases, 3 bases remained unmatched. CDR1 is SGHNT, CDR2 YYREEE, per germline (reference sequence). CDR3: CASSFDRGRNYGYTF. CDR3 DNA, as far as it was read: TGTGCCAGCAGCTTTGACAGGGGGCGCAACTATGGC.

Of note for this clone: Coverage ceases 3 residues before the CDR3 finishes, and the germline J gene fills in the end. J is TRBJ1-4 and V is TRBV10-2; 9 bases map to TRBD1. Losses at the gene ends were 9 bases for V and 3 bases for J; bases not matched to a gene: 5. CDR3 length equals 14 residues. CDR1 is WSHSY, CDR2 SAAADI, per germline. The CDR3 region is CASRQGVANEKLFF. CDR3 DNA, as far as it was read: TGCGCCAGTCGACAGGGGGTTGCTAATGAAAAA.

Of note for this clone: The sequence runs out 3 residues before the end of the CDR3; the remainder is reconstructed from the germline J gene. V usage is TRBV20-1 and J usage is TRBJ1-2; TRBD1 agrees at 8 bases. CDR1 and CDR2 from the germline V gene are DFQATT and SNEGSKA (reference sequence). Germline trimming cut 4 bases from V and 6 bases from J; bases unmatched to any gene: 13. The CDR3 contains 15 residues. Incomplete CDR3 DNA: TGCAGTGCTACTCCACGCCCAGGGGGCGCGAATGGC. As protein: CSATPRPGGANG. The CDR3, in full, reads CSATPRPGGANGYTF.

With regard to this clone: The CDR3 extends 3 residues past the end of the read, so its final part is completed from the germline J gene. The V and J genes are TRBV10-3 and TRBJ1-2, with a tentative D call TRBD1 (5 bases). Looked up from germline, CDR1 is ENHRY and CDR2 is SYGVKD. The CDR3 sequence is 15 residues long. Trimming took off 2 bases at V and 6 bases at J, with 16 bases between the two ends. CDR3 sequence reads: CAISETGGGKDGYTF. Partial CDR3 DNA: TGTGCCATCAGTGAGACCGGTGGGGGGAAGGATGGC.

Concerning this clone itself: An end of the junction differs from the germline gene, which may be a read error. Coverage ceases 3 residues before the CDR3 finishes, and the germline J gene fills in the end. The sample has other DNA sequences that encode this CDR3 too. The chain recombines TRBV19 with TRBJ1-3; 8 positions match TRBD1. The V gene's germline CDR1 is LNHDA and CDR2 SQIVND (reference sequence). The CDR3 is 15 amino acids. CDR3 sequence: CASSIPTGAGNTIYF. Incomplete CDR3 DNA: TGTGCCAGTAGTATACCGACAGGGGCTGGAAACACG.

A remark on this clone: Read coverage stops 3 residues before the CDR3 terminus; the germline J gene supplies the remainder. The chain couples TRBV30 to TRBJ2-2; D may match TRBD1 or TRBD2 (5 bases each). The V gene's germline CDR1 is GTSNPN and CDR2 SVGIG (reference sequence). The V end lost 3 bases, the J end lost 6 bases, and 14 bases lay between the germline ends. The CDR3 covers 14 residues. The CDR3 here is CAWRAAGRPGELFF. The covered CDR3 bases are TGTGCCTGGAGGGCGGCAGGGAGACCCGGGGAG.

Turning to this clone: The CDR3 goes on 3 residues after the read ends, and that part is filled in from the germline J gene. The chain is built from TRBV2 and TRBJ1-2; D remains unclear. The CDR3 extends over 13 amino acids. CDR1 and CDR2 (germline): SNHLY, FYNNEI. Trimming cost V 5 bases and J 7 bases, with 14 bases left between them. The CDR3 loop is CASSPPLTSGYTF. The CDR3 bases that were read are TGTGCCAGCAGTCCCCCTCTTACAAGTGGC.

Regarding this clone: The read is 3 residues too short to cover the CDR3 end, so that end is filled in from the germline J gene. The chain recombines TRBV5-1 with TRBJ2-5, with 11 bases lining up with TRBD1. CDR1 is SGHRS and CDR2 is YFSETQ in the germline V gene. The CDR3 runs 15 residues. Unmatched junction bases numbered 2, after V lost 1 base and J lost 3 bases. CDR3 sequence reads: CASSLMGQGEETQYF. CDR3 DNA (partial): TGCGCCAGCAGCTTGATGGGACAGGGGGAAGAGACC.

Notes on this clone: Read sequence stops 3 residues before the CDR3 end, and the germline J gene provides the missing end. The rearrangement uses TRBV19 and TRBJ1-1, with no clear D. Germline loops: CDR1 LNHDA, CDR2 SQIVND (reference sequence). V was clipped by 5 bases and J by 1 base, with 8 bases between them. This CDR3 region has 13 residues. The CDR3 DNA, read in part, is TGTGCCAGTAGTTTTACACCGAACACTGAA. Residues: CASSFTPNTE. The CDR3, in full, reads CASSFTPNTEAFF.

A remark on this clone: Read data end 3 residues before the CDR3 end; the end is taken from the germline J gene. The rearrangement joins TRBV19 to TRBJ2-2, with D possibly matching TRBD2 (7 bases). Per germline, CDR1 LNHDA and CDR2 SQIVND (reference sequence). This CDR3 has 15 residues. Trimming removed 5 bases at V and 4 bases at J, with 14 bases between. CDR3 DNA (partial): TGTGCCAGTAGTCGGGGGGCCATCGTCACCGGGGAG. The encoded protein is CASSRGAIVTGE. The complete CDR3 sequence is CASSRGAIVTGELFF.

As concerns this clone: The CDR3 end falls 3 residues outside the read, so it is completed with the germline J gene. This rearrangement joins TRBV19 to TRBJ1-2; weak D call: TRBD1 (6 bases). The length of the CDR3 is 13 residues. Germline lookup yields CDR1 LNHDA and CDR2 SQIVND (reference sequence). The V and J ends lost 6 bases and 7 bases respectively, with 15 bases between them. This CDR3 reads CASSRRGTGGYTF. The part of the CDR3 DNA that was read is TGTGCCAGTAGCCGGAGGGGGACCGGTGGC.

Incomplete CDR3 DNA: TGTGCCAGCAGCTTGGACAGGGCCAATGAG. Encoded protein: CASSLDRANE. The entire CDR3 reads CASSLDRANEQFF. The genes are TRBV5-4 and TRBJ2-1, with D possibly being TRBD1 (6 bases). The sequenced fragment ends 3 residues before the CDR3 boundary, so the rest is inferred from the germline J gene. Looked up from germline, CDR1 is SGHNT and CDR2 is YYREEE (reference sequence). V dropped 0 bases and J dropped 6 bases, with 7 bases sitting between them. CDR3 length equals 13 residues.

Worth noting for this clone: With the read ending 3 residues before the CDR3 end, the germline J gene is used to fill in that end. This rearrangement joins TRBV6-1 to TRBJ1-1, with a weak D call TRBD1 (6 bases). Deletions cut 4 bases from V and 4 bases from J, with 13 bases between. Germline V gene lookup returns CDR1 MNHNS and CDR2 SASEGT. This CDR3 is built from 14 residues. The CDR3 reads CASSVGGRGTEAFF. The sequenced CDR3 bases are TGTGCCAGCAGTGTGGGGGGGCGGGGCACTGAA.

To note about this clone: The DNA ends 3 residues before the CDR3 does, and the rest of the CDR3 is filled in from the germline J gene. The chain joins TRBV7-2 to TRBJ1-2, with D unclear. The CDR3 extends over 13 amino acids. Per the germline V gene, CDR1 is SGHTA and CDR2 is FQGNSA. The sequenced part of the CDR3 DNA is TGTGCCAGCAGCTTATACGGCACAGATACC. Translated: CASSLYGTDT. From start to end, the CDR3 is CASSLYGTDTYTF.

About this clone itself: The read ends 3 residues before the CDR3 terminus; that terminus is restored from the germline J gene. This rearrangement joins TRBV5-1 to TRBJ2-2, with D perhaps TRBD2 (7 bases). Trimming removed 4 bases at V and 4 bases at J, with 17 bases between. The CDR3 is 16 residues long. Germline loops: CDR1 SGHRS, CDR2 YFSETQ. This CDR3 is CASSPAGAQGTGELFF. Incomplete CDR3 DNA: TGCGCCAGCAGCCCCGCGGGGGCCCAGGGCACCGGGGAG. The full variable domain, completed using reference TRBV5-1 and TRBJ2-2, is KAGVTQTPRYLIKTRGQQVTLSCSPISGHRSVSWYQQTPGQGLQFLFEYFSETQRNKGNFPGRFSGRQFSNSRSEMNVSTLELGDSALYLCASSPAGAQGTGELFFGEGSRLTVL.

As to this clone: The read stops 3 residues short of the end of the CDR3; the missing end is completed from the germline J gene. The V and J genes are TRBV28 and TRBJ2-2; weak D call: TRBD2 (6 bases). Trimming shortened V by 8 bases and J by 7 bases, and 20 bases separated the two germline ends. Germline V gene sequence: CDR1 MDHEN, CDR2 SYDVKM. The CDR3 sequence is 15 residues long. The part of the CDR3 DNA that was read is TGTGCCAGCTCTGCGGGAACTGGGGTGCACGGGGAG. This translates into CASSAGTGVHGE. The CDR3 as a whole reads CASSAGTGVHGELFF.

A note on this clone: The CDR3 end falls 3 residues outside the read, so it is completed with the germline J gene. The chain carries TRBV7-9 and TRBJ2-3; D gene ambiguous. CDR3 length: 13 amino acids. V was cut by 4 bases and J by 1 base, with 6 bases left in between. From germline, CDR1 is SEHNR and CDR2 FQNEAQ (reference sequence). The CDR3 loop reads CASSSDRTDTQYF. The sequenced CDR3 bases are TGTGCCAGCAGCTCAGATCGCACAGATACG.

The CDR3 protein is CASSLLQGAFNYGYTF. CDR3 bases read: TGTGCCAGCAGTTTGTTGCAGGGGGCATTTAACTATGGC. V usage is TRBV28 and J usage is TRBJ1-2, with 8 positions matching TRBD1. The sequenced fragment ends 3 residues before the CDR3 boundary, so the rest is inferred from the germline J gene. The CDR3 sequence is 16 residues long. V was pared by 3 bases and J by 1 base, with 7 bases of the junction left unmatched. Germline V lookup: CDR1 MDHEN, CDR2 SYDVKM.

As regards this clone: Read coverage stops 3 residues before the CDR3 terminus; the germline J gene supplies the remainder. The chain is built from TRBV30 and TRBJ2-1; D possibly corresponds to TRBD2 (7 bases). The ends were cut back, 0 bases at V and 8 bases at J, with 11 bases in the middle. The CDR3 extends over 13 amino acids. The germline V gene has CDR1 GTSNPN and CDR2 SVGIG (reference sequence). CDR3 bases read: TGTGCCTGGAGTGTAGGGGGGGGCCATGAG. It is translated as CAWSVGGGHE. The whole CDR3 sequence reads CAWSVGGGHEQFF.